This T cell receptor beta chain was sequenced for a study of T cell repertoires in cytomegalovirus infection. Study-level results: Cumulated frequencies of public TCR beta families served to identify carriers of CMV plus the relevant HLA.

From the reads, TCRdb called clonotypes with MiXCR, one entry per CDR3 protein. Of 200,000 to 250,000 distinct CDR3 sequences in the sample, 6.5% were seen once. This clonotype has at least ten counts. Its antigen is unknown. Sequences were obtained from PBMCs. The TCR was taken from a human donor in good health (CMV status not recorded). Some clones in this sample may be carry-over from other donors' samples.

This chain's CDR3 is CASSLTFFRDSSGNTIYF. The CDR3 bases are TGTGCCAGCAGTCTTACTTTTTTCCGGGACAGCTCTGGAAACACCATATATTTT. This chain links TRBV12-3 or TRBV12-4 with TRBJ1-3, with 7 bases fitting TRBD1. Losses at the gene ends were 5 bases for V and 0 bases for J; bases not matched to a gene: 13. The CDR3 has 18 amino acids.